This T cell receptor (beta chain) was observed in a study of blood T cell repertoires in COVID-19. Study-level information: Italy, Spain and the United States were the sources of the convalescent and acute COVID-19 samples.

Source study methods: How many nucleated cells were present was estimated from reference gene primer amplification. The protocol was immunoSEQ multiplex PCR, while the TCRdb copy is restricted to in-frame clones and leaves out a portion. V, J and clone size are those of that table, while D and trimming were read from the DNA. Here the sample spans hundreds of thousands of clones, 87% being singletons. Residents of under 25 US areas, aged roughly 18 to 90 years, made up the participants. Cohorts were based on clinical histories the participants reported. J was trimmed by 5 bases and V by 4 bases; bases with no gene match: 11. The germline V gene has CDR1 SGHRS and CDR2 YFSETQ. This CDR3 region has 16 residues.

The sequenced material came from PBMCs or T cells enriched from blood (not recorded which). The clonotype comes from a woman under 30 who had recovered from COVID-19. This chain connects TRBV5-1 to TRBJ2-1; 8 nucleotides align to TRBD1. As DNA, the CDR3 is TGCGCCAGCAGCCCCCAACGACAGGGGCTCAACAATGAGCAGTTCTTC. Translating gives CASSPQRQGLNNEQFF.